The entry below describes one TCR beta chain. The source of the sample is a study of cytomegalovirus exposure and HLA in healthy donors. The CDR3 runs 13 residues. Germline-derived CDR1 and CDR2 are SNHLY and FYNNEI. Trimming removed 3 bases from V and 1 base from J, with 6 bases in between. Clones were read by immunoSEQ multiplex PCR, and TCRdb kept only the in-frame ones, dropping some. The data contain 250,000 or so clones, around 90% of them seen just once; the ten biggest clones take up around 0.34%. This TCR derives from a woman aged 18 to 35 in good health and CMV-seronegative. The sample was PBMCs. The chain recombines TRBV2 with TRBJ1-2, with unresolved D. CDR3 sequence reads: CASSDYNNYGYTF. DNA for the CDR3: TGTGCCAGCAGTGATTACAATAACTATGGCTACACCTTC.